This T cell receptor delta chain was captured by sequencing in a study of γδ T cells in repeated Plasmodium falciparum infection. Study-level findings and limits: Repeated controlled infections reportedly drove waves of new clonotype selection in Vdelta2-negative, mostly Vdelta1+, gammadelta repertoires.

TCRdb called clones anew from the multiplex PCR reads with CATT. Of 90,000 or so delta-chain clones in the sample, 0.95% to 1% were seen once. Vgamma9/Vdelta2+ and Vdelta2-negative gammadelta T cells were flow-sorted from PBMC for bulk sequencing. The sample holds a few counts of this clone. Antigen specificity is unknown. A far bigger clonotype differs at one base, so this is likely a read error. The same CDR3 is also encoded by other DNA sequences in this sample. Trimming stripped 2 bases from V and 7 bases from J, with 5 bases between. The germline V gene has CDR1 TSWWSYY and CDR2 QGS. The CDR3 sequence is 11 residues long.

This clonotype was sampled from a pool of human donors (malaria-infected and uninfected, not separated). Sequenced input: gamma-delta T cells from blood. The rearrangement links TRDV1 to TRDJ1; D gene uncertain. CDR3 bases: TGTGCTCTTGGGGAAAACCGTAAACTCATCTTT. It specifies CALGENRKLIF.